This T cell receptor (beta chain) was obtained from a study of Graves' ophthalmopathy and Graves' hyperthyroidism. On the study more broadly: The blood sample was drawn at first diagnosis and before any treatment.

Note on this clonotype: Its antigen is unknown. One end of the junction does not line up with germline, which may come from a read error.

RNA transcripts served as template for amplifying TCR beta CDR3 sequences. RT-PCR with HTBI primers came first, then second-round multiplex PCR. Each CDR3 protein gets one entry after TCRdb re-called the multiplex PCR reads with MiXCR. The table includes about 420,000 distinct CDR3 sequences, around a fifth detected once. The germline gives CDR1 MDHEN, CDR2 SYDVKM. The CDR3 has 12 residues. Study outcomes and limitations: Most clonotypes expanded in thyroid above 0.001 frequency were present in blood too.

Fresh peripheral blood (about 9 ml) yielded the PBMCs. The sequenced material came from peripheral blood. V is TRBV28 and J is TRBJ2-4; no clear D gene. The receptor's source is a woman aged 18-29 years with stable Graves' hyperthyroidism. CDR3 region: CASSLYGNIKYF. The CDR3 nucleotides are TGTGCCAGCAGTTTATATGGAAACATTAAGTACTTC.